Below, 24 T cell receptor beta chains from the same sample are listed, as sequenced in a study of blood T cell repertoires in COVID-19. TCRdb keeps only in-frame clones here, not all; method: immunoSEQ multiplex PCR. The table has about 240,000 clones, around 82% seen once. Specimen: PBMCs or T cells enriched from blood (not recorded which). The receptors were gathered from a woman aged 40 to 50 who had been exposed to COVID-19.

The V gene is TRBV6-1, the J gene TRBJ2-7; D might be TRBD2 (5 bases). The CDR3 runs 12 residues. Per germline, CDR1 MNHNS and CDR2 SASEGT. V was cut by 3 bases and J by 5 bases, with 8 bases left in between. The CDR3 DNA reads TGTGCCAGCAGTGATCCGGGGAACGAGCAGTACTTC. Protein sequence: CASSDPGNEQYF.

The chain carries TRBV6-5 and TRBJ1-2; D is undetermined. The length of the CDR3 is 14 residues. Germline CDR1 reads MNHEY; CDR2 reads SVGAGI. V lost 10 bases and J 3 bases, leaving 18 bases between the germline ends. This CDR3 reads CANLGDGTDYGYTF. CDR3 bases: TGTGCCAACCTGGGAGACGGAACCGACTATGGCTACACCTTC.

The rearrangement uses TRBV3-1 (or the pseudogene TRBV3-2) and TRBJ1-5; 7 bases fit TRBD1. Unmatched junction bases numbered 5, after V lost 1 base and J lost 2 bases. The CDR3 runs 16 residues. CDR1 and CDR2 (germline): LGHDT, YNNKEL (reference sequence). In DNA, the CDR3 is TGTGCCAGCAGCCAAGGAGGGGGCACGGGCAATCAGCCCCAGCATTTT. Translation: CASSQGGGTGNQPQHF.

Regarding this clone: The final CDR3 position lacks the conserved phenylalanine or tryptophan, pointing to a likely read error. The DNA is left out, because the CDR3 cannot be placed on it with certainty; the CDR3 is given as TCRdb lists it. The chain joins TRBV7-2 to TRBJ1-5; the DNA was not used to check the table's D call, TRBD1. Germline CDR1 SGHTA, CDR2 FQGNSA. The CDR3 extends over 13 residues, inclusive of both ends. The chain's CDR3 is CASSAGTATSQAY.

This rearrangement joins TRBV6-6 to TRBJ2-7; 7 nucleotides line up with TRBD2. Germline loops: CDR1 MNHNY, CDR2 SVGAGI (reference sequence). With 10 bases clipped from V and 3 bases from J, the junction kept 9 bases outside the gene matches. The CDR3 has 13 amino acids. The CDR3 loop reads CATRGEGLYEQYF. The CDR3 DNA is TGTGCCACCCGAGGGGAGGGCCTCTACGAGCAGTACTTC.

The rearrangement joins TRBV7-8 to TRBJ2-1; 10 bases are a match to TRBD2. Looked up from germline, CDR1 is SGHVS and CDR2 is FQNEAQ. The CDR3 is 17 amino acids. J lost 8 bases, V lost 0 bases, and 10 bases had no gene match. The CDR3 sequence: CASSLALLSGGAYEQFF. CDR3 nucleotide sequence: TGTGCCAGCAGCTTAGCGCTTTTAAGCGGGGGGGCGTATGAGCAGTTCTTC.

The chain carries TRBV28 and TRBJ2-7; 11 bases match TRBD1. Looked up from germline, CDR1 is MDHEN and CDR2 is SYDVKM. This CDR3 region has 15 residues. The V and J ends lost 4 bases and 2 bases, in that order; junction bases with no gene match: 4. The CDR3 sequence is CASSSPGQGAYEQYF. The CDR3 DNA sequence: TGTGCCAGCAGTTCGCCGGGACAGGGGGCCTACGAGCAGTACTTC.

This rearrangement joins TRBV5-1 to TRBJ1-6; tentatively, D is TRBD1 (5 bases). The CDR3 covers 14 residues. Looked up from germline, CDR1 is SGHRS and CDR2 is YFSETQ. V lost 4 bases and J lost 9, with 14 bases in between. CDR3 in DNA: TGCGCCAGCAGCGTGACAGTAGTCGGTTCACCCCTCCACTTT. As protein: CASSVTVVGSPLHF.

The CDR3 region has the DNA TGTGCCACCCACCCCACAGGGGCCCCCAATCAGCCCCAGCATTTT. Translated, it gives CATHPTGAPNQPQHF. The chain links TRBV27 to TRBJ1-5; 7 positions match TRBD1. The CDR3 consists of 15 residues. Germline V gene lookup returns CDR1 MNHEY and CDR2 SMNVEV (reference sequence). With V trimmed by 10 bases and J by 3 bases, 12 bases remained unmatched.

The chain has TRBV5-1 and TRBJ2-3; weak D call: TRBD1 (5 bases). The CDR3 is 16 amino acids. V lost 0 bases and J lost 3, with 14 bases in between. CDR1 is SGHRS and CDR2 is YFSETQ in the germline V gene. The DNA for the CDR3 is TGCGCCAGCAGCTTGGCCCCACAGGCTCTAACAGATACGCAGTATTTT. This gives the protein CASSLAPQALTDTQYF.

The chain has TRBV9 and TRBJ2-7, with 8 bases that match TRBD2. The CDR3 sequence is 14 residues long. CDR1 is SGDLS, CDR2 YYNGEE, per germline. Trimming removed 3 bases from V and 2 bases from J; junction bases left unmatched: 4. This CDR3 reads CASSAAGVAYEQYF. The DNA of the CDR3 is TGTGCCAGCAGCGCAGCGGGGGTCGCCTACGAGCAGTACTTC. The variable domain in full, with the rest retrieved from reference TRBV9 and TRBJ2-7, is DSGVTQTPKHLITATGQRVTLRCSPRSGDLSVYWYQQSLDQGLQFLIQYYNGEERAKGNILERFSAQQFPDLHSELNLSSLELGDSALYFCASSAAGVAYEQYFGPGTRLTVT.

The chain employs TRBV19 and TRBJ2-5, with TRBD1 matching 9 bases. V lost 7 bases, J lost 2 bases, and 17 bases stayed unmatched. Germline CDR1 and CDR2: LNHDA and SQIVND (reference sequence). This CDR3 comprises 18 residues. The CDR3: CASTPGPTGGRGQETQYF. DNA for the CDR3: TGTGCCAGTACTCCCGGCCCGACAGGGGGTAGGGGTCAAGAGACCCAGTACTTC.

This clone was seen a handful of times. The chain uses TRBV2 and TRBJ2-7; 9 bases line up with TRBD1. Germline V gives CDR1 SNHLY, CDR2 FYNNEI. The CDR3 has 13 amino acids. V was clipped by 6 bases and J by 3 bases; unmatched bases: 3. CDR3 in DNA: TGTGCCAGCAGAGGGGACAGGGTCTACGAGCAGTACTTC. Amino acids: CASRGDRVYEQYF.

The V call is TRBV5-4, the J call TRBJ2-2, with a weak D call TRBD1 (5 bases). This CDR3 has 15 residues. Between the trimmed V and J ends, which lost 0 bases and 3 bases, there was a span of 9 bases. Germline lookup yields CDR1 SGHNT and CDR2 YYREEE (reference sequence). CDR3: CASSLGTLDTGELFF. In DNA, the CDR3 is TGTGCCAGCAGCTTGGGGACACTTGACACCGGGGAGCTGTTTTTT. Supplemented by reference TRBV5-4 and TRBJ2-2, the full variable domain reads ETGVTQSPTHLIKTRGQQVTLRCSSQSGHNTVSWYQQALGQGPQFIFQYYREEENGRGNFPPRFSGLQFPNYSSELNVNALELDDSALYLCASSLGTLDTGELFFGEGSRLTVL.

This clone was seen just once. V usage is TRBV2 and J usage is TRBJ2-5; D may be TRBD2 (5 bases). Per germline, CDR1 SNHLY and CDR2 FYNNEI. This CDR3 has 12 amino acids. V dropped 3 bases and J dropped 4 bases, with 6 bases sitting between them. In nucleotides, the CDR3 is TGTGCCAGCAGTGAGGGAGTAGAGACCCAGTACTTC. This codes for CASSEGVETQYF.

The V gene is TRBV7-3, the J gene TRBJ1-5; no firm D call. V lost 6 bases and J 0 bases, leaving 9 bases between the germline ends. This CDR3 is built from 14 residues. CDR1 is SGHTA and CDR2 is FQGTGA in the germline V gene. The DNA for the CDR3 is TGTGCCAGCAGGCCCGCGGATAGCAATCAGCCCCAGCATTTT. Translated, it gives CASRPADSNQPQHF.

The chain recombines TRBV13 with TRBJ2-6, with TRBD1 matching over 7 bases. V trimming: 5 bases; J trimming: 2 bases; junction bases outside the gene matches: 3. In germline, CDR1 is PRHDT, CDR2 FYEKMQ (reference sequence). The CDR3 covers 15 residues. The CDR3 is CASSRGGTGANVLTF. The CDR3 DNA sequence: TGTGCCAGCAGCCGAGGGGGCACTGGGGCCAACGTCCTGACTTTC.

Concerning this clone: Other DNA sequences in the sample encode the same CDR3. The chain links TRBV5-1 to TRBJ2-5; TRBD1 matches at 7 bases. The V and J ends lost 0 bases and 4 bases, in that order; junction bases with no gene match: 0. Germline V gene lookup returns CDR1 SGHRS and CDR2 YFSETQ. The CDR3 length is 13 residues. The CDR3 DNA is TGCGCCAGCAGCTTGGGACAGGGAGAGACCCAGTACTTC. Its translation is CASSLGQGETQYF.

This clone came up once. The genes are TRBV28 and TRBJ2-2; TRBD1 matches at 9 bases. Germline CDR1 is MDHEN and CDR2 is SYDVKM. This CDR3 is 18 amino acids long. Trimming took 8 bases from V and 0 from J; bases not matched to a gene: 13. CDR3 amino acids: CASDGGTGIRPNTGELFF. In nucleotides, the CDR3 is TGTGCCAGCGATGGGGGGACAGGGATTCGTCCGAACACCGGGGAGCTGTTTTTT.

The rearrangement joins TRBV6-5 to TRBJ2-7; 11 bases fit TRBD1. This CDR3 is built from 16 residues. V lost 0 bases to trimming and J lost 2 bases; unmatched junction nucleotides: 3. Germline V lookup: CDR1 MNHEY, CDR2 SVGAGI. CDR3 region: CASSYSGQGGTYEQYF. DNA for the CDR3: TGTGCCAGCAGTTACTCGGGACAGGGGGGGACCTACGAGCAGTACTTC.

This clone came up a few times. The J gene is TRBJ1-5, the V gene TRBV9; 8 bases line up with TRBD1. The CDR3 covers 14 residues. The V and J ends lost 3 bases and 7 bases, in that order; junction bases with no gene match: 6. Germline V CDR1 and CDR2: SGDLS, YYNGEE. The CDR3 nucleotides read TGTGCCAGCAGCGCCCAGGGGGCTGGACAGCCCCAGCATTTT. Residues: CASSAQGAGQPQHF. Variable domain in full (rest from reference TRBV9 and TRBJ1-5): DSGVTQTPKHLITATGQRVTLRCSPRSGDLSVYWYQQSLDQGLQFLIQYYNGEERAKGNILERFSAQQFPDLHSELNLSSLELGDSALYFCASSAQGAGQPQHFGDGTRLSIL.

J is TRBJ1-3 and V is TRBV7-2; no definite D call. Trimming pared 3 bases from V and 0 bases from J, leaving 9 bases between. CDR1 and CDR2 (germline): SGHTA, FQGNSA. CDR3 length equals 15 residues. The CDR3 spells CASSFSGSSGNTIYF. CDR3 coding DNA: TGTGCCAGCAGCTTCTCGGGGAGCTCTGGAAACACCATATATTTT.

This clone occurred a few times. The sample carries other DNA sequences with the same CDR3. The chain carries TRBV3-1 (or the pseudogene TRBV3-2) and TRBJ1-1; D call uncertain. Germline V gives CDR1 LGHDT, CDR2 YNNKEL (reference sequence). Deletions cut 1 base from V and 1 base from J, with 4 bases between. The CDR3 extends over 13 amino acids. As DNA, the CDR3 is TGTGCCAGCAGCCAAGGAGCGAACACTGAAGCTTTCTTT. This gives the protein CASSQGANTEAFF.

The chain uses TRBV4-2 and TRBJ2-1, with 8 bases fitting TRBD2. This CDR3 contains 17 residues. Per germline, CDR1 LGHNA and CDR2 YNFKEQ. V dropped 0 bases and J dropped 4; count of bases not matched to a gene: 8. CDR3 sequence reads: CASSQDLAGGLYNEQFF. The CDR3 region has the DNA TGTGCCAGCAGCCAAGACTTGGCGGGGGGCCTATACAATGAGCAGTTCTTC.